This T cell receptor beta chain was recovered during a study of blood T cell repertoires in COVID-19. At the level of the study: The analysed material was cDNA or gDNA that came from T cells, B-cell-depleted T cells, or PBMCs.

This clone was seen a few times. In the original analysis: Amplification from reference gene primers served as the basis for estimated nucleated cell counts. Clones were sequenced by immunoSEQ multiplex PCR, and TCRdb holds only the in-frame ones, with some missing. That table supplies the V and J calls and clone size; D and trimming were determined from the DNA. The sample includes about 89,000 clones, 81% seen only once; the top ten take around 10%. V trimming: 4 bases; J trimming: 2 bases; junction bases outside the gene matches: 4. Germline CDR1 is LNHDA and CDR2 is SQIVND (reference sequence). The CDR3 extends over 14 amino acids.

Sequenced material: peripheral blood. The sequence came from a woman of 80 years or more with acute or convalescent COVID-19. The chain couples TRBV19 to TRBJ2-7; 8 nucleotides line up with TRBD1. The CDR3 DNA reads as TGTGCCAGTAGTACGGGACAGGACACCTACGAGCAGTACTTC. This encodes CASSTGQDTYEQYF.